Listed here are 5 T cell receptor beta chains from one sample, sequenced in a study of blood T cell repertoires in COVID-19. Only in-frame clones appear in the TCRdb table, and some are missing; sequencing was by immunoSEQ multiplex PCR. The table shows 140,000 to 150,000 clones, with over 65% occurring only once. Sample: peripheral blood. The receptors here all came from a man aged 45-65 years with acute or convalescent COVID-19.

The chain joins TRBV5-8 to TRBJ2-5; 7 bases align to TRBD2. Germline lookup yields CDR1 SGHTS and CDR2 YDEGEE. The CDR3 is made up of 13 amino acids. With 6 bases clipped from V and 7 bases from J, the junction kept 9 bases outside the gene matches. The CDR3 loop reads CASILGPGGTQYF. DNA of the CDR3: TGTGCCAGCATCCTAGGCCCGGGAGGGACCCAGTACTTC.

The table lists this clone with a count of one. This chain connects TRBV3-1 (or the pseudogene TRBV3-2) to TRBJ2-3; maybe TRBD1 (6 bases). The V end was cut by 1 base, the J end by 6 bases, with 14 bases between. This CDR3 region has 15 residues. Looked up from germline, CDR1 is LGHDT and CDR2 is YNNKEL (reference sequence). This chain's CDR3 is CASSQATGPSDTQYF. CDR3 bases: TGTGCCAGCAGCCAAGCAACAGGGCCTTCGGATACGCAGTATTTT.

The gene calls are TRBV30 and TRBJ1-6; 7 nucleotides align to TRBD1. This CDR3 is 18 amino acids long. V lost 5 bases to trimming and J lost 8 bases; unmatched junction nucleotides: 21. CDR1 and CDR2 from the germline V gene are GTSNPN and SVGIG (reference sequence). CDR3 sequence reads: CAWEVSLTPGTADSPLHF. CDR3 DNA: TGTGCCTGGGAAGTTTCACTGACCCCCGGGACAGCAGATTCACCCCTCCACTTT.

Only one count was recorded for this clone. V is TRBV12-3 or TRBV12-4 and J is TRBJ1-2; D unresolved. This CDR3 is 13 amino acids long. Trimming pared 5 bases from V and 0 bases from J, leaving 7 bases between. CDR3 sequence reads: CASSQVSNYGYTF. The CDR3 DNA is TGTGCCAGCAGTCAGGTTTCTAACTATGGCTACACCTTC.

The CDR3 spells CASSLRVGVGQFF. The CDR3 DNA follows: TGTGCCAGCAGTTTACGTGTCGGGGTTGGACAGTTCTTC. The chain uses TRBV12-3 or TRBV12-4 and TRBJ2-1; D may be TRBD2 (5 bases). The CDR3 loop spans 13 amino acids. The V and J ends lost 2 bases and 13 bases respectively, with 15 bases between them.